What follows are 25 T cell receptor beta chains derived from one specimen sequenced in a study of cytomegalovirus exposure and HLA in healthy donors. Clones were sequenced by immunoSEQ multiplex PCR, and TCRdb holds only the in-frame ones, with some missing. Of about 190,000 clones in the sample, roughly 80% were seen once. The source material was PBMCs. The receptors stem from a woman in her late teens or twenties in good health and CMV-seropositive.

J is TRBJ2-5 and V is TRBV5-4, with 7 bases aligning to TRBD1. Trimming at V came to 2 bases and at J to 3 bases, leaving 7 bases not matched to a gene. CDR1 and CDR2 (germline): SGHNT, YYREEE (reference sequence). The length of the CDR3 is 15 residues. The CDR3 loop is CASSFTGTEKETQYF. The CDR3 coding sequence is TGTGCCAGCAGCTTCACCGGGACAGAGAAAGAGACCCAGTACTTC.

The chain carries TRBV18 and TRBJ2-3; 7 bases fit TRBD1. Germline values: CDR1 KGHSH, CDR2 LQKENI. V dropped 5 bases and J dropped 5; count of bases not matched to a gene: 10. The CDR3 is 15 residues long. The CDR3 loop is CASSSMPTGLDTQYF. CDR3 sequence (DNA): TGTGCCAGCTCATCGATGCCGACAGGGTTAGATACGCAGTATTTT.

This clone came up a few times. CDR3 nucleotides: TGTGCCAGCAGCCCAGGGCAGGGCTTGGACGAGCAGTACTTC. Amino acid sequence: CASSPGQGLDEQYF. V and J are TRBV11-3 and TRBJ2-7; maybe TRBD1 (5 bases). Trimming stripped 5 bases from V and 5 bases from J, with 16 bases between. The V gene's germline CDR1 is SGHNT and CDR2 YENEEA. The CDR3 length is 14 residues.

The rearrangement joins TRBV7-9 to TRBJ2-7; 8 bases line up with TRBD1. CDR1 and CDR2 from the germline V gene are SEHNR and FQNEAQ (reference sequence). The CDR3 loop spans 13 amino acids. V shed 4 bases and J 4 bases; nucleotides not matched to a gene: 3. The CDR3 spells CASSSTGGYEQYF. The DNA for the CDR3 is TGTGCCAGCAGCTCAACAGGGGGGTACGAGCAGTACTTC.

The CDR3 loop reads CATSREYAGVDGYTF. The CDR3 region has the DNA TGTGCCACCAGCAGAGAATACGCAGGGGTGGATGGCTACACCTTC. The chain employs TRBV15 and TRBJ1-2, with TRBD1 as a possible D gene (6 bases). The CDR3 is 15 amino acids. V gave up 0 bases and J gave up 6 bases, with 14 bases separating them. Germline V gene sequence: CDR1 LNHNV, CDR2 YYDKDF (reference sequence).

This chain joins TRBV28 and TRBJ2-7; the match to TRBD1 covers 10 bases. The germline V gene encodes CDR1 MDHEN and CDR2 SYDVKM. The CDR3 is 14 residues long. With 6 bases clipped from V and 7 bases from J, the junction kept 9 bases outside the gene matches. Here the CDR3 reads CASSLATGGDEQYF. In DNA, the CDR3 is TGTGCCAGCAGCCTAGCGACAGGGGGCGATGAGCAGTACTTC.

The V and J genes are TRBV6-1 and TRBJ1-2; D unclear. The V end was cut by 6 bases, the J end by 4 bases, with 9 bases between. Germline assignment: CDR1 MNHNS and CDR2 SASEGT. CDR3 length equals 12 residues. The CDR3 is CASRVQSYGYTF. CDR3 DNA: TGTGCCAGCAGGGTACAGTCCTATGGCTACACCTTC.

The chain employs TRBV12-5 and TRBJ2-7, with D tentatively TRBD1 (6 bases). The V and J ends lost 6 bases and 5 bases respectively, with 11 bases between them. Germline CDR1 and CDR2: LGHNT and FRNRAP. The CDR3 has 12 residues. Here the CDR3 reads CASGPGQHEQYF. The CDR3 DNA follows: TGTGCTAGTGGCCCTGGACAGCACGAGCAGTACTTC.

This sequence joins TRBV28 and TRBJ2-5; 8 bases are a match to TRBD2. The junction had 10 bases not matched to a gene; V was cut back by 8 bases and J by 2 bases. The CDR3 has 15 amino acids. Per the germline V gene, CDR1 is MDHEN and CDR2 is SYDVKM. CDR3 sequence: CASQGTRVVQETQYF. The CDR3, as DNA: TGTGCCAGCCAAGGGACTAGGGTAGTTCAAGAGACCCAGTACTTC.

The chain carries TRBV5-1 and TRBJ1-3; D is unclear. With 0 bases removed from V and 8 bases from J, the gap between germline ends came to 12 bases. Germline V gene data show CDR1 as SGHRS and CDR2 as YFSETQ. The CDR3 runs to 14 residues. The CDR3 nucleotides read TGCGCCAGCAGCTTGGGGGCCGGGCGGGACACCATATATTTT. It is translated as CASSLGAGRDTIYF.

The chain is built from TRBV28 and TRBJ2-7; D is perhaps TRBD2 (5 bases). V was pared by 2 bases and J by 7 bases, with 15 bases between. The CDR3 runs 14 residues. The V gene's germline CDR1 is MDHEN and CDR2 SYDVKM. The CDR3 DNA sequence: TGTGCCAGCAGTTTAGGGCCTAGCAATACGGAGCAGTACTTC. It yields the protein CASSLGPSNTEQYF.

This sequence joins TRBV5-4 and TRBJ1-1, with D hard to call. This CDR3 is 15 amino acids long. The germline V gene encodes CDR1 SGHNT and CDR2 YYREEE (reference sequence). V was clipped by 6 bases and J by 0 bases, with 15 bases between them. DNA for the CDR3: TGTGCCAGCAAGAAAGGGAGTGGTATGAACACTGAAGCTTTCTTT. Translated: CASKKGSGMNTEAFF.

The rearrangement links TRBV5-1 to TRBJ1-1; no reliable D call. The V end was cut by 5 bases, the J end by 3 bases, with 17 bases between. The length of the CDR3 is 15 residues. Germline assignment: CDR1 SGHRS and CDR2 YFSETQ. Here the CDR3 DNA reads TGCGCCAGCAGTCCTAGGCCCCGGCCGGACACTGAAGCTTTCTTT. Protein: CASSPRPRPDTEAFF.

This chain uses TRBV19 with TRBJ1-2; TRBD1 matches at 8 bases. The germline CDR1 and CDR2 sequences are LNHDA and SQIVND (reference sequence). The CDR3 runs to 15 residues. V gave up 7 bases and J gave up 3 bases; unmatched junction bases: 10. For the CDR3, the DNA is TGTGCCAGTACGAAAATGGGGACAGGCCACTATGGCTACACCTTC. This sequence encodes CASTKMGTGHYGYTF.

This sequence joins TRBV18 and TRBJ2-3; D unresolved. The germline V and J ends were trimmed by 3 bases and 1 base, with 8 bases remaining between them. The CDR3 is 14 residues long. Looked up from germline, CDR1 is KGHSH and CDR2 is LQKENI. CDR3 coding DNA: TGTGCCAGCTCACCTACGCAGGGCACAGATACGCAGTATTTT. It specifies CASSPTQGTDTQYF. Together with reference TRBV18 and TRBJ2-3, the CDR3 gives the full variable domain: NAGVMQNPRHLVRRRGQEARLRCSPMKGHSHVYWYRQLPEEGLKFMVYLQKENIIDESGMPKERFSAEFPKEGPSILRIQQVVRGDSAAYFCASSPTQGTDTQYFGPGTRLTVL.

The J gene is TRBJ1-1, the V gene TRBV5-6; D may be TRBD1 (5 bases). Germline V lookup: CDR1 SGHDT, CDR2 YYEEEE. The germline V and J ends were trimmed by 2 bases and 4 bases, with 21 bases remaining between them. The CDR3 covers 17 residues. The CDR3 DNA reads as TGTGCCAGCAGCTTAAGAGGAGGAGTGGGGGGTGCCACTGAAGCTTTCTTT. Translating gives CASSLRGGVGGATEAFF.

The chain couples TRBV27 to TRBJ2-3, with 7 bases fitting TRBD2. With 5 bases clipped from V and 6 bases from J, the junction kept 14 bases outside the gene matches. The CDR3 covers 16 residues. Germline V CDR1 and CDR2: MNHEY, SMNVEV (reference sequence). This chain's CDR3 is CASSQERGSKRDTQYF. As DNA, the CDR3 is TGTGCCAGCAGTCAGGAGCGGGGCAGTAAGAGGGATACGCAGTATTTT.

This chain uses TRBV5-1 with TRBJ1-1; no clear D gene. The CDR3 loop spans 15 amino acids. In germline, CDR1 is SGHRS, CDR2 YFSETQ. With 4 bases removed from V and 0 bases from J, the gap between germline ends came to 13 bases. The CDR3 reads CASSLELSVNTEAFF. The CDR3 DNA is TGCGCCAGCAGCCTCGAACTCTCTGTGAACACTGAAGCTTTCTTT.

The chain combines TRBV18 with TRBJ1-1; a possible D gene is TRBD1 (6 bases). CDR1 and CDR2 from the germline V gene are KGHSH and LQKENI. Trimming took 3 bases from V and 7 from J, leaving 12 bases between them. CDR3 size: 13 residues. CDR3 loop: CASSPRTDNEAFF. In DNA form, the CDR3 reads TGTGCCAGCTCACCCCGGACAGATAATGAAGCTTTCTTT.

This clone was seen more than once but under ten times. The CDR3 DNA reads TGCGCCAGCAGTGTCCGGCCCGGGGGGCTAGGCTACACCTTC. Protein: CASSVRPGGLGYTF. The chain uses TRBV10-2 and TRBJ1-2; tentative D call: TRBD1 (6 bases). The length of the CDR3 is 14 residues. Germline V gene lookup returns CDR1 WSHSY and CDR2 SAAADI. V was cut by 4 bases and J by 8 bases, with 17 bases left in between.

This chain connects TRBV6-5 to TRBJ2-3; D is unclear. The V gene's germline CDR1 is MNHEY and CDR2 SVGAGI. The CDR3 totals 13 residues. Trimming pared 0 bases from V and 9 bases from J, leaving 10 bases between. In DNA form, the CDR3 reads TGTGCCAGCAGTTACTCCGAGAAACAGACGCAGTATTTT. It translates to CASSYSEKQTQYF.

The gene calls are TRBV5-1 and TRBJ1-3; perhaps TRBD1 as D (6 bases). The germline V gene has CDR1 SGHRS and CDR2 YFSETQ. The CDR3 has 14 residues. Trimming cost V 1 base and J 2 bases, with 7 bases left between them. The CDR3 reads CASSLTGTGNTIYF. The CDR3 DNA is TGCGCCAGCAGCTTGACAGGGACTGGAAACACCATATATTTT. Filled out from reference TRBV5-1 and TRBJ1-3, the complete variable domain reads KAGVTQTPRYLIKTRGQQVTLSCSPISGHRSVSWYQQTPGQGLQFLFEYFSETQRNKGNFPGRFSGRQFSNSRSEMNVSTLELGDSALYLCASSLTGTGNTIYFGEGSWLTVV.

This chain connects TRBV18 to TRBJ2-5; 7 bases map to TRBD1. V was pared by 1 base and J by 5 bases, with 4 bases of the junction left unmatched. Germline V gene lookup returns CDR1 KGHSH and CDR2 LQKENI. This CDR3 comprises 14 residues. CDR3 DNA sequence: TGTGCCAGCTCACCACAGGGGGCCGGGGAGACCCAGTACTTC. Its translation is CASSPQGAGETQYF. Based on the CDR3 plus reference TRBV18 and TRBJ2-5, the full variable domain is NAGVMQNPRHLVRRRGQEARLRCSPMKGHSHVYWYRQLPEEGLKFMVYLQKENIIDESGMPKERFSAEFPKEGPSILRIQQVVRGDSAAYFCASSPQGAGETQYFGPGTRLLVL.

Concerning this clone: One end of the junction varies from germline; a read error may be responsible. CDR3 amino acids: CAGRPRTSGAYEQYF. The CDR3 DNA is TGTGCCGGCAGACCACGGACTAGCGGGGCCTACGAGCAGTACTTC. The rearrangement joins TRBV6-5 to TRBJ2-7; 12 bases align to TRBD2. Germline V gives CDR1 MNHEY, CDR2 SVGAGI. This CDR3 contains 15 residues.

The chain links TRBV4-3 to TRBJ2-7; 16 positions agree with TRBD2. This CDR3 has 16 amino acids. J lost 2 bases, V lost 4 bases, and 2 bases had no gene match. The V gene's germline CDR1 is LGHNA and CDR2 YSLEER. DNA for the CDR3: TGCGCCAGCAGCCCCGGGACTAGCGGGGGGGCCTACGAGCAGTACTTC. It codes for CASSPGTSGGAYEQYF.